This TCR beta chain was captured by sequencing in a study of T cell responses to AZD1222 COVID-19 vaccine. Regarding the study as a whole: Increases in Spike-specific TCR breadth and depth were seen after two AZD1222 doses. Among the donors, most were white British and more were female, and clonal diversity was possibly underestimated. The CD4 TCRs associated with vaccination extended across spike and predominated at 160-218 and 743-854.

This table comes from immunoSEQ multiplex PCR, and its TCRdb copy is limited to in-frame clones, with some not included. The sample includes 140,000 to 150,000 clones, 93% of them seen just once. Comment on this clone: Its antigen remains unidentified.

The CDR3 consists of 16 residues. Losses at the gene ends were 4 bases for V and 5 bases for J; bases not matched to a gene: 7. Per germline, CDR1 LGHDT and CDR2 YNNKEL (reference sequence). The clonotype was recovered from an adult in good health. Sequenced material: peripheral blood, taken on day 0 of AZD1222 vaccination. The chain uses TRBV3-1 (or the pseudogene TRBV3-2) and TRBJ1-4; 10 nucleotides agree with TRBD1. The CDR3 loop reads CASSRSGTGANEKLFF. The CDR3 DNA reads TGTGCCAGCAGCCGAAGTGGGACAGGGGCAAATGAAAAACTGTTTTTT.